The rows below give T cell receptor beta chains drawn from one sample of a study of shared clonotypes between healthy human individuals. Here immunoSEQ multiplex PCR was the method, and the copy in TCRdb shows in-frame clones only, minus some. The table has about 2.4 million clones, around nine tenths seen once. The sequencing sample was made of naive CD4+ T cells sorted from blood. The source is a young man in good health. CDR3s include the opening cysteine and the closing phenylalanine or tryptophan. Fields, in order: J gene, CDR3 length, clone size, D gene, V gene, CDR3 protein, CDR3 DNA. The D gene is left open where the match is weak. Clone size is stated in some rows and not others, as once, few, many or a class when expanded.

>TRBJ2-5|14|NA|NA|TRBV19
CASSLGQVGETQYF
TGTGCCAGTAGTTTAGGGCAGGTGGGAGAGACCCAGTACTTC
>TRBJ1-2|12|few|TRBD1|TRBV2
CARKGQGYGYTF
TGTGCCAGAAAAGGACAGGGGTATGGCTACACCTTC
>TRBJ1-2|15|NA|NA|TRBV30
CAWYRVPDSEYGYTF
TGTGCCTGGTACCGGGTCCCCGACAGCGAGTATGGCTACACCTTC
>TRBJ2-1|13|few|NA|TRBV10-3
CASRSGGDNEQFF
TGTGCCAGCCGTTCGGGTGGTGACAATGAGCAGTTCTTC
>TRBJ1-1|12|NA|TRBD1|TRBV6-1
CASDRDRGEAFF
TGTGCCAGCGACCGGGACAGGGGTGAAGCTTTCTTT
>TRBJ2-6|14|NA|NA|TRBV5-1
CASREDSGANVLTF
TGCGCCAGCAGAGAAGACTCTGGGGCCAACGTCCTGACTTTC
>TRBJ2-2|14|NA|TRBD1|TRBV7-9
CASSQGGVTGELFF
TGTGCCAGCAGCCAAGGGGGCGTCACCGGGGAGCTGTTTTTT
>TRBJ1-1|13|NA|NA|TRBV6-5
CASRRVATTEAFF
TGTGCCAGCCGACGGGTAGCCACCACTGAAGCTTTCTTT
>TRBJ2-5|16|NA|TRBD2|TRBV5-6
CASSLAEREWRETQYF
TGTGCCAGCAGCTTGGCCGAGCGGGAGTGGCGAGAGACCCAGTACTTC
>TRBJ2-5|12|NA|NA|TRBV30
CAWREGWETQYF
TGTGCCTGGAGGGAGGGTTGGGAGACCCAGTACTTC
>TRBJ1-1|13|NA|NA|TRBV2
CASSDQGNTEAFF
TGTGCCAGCAGTGATCAGGGGAACACTGAAGCTTTCTTT
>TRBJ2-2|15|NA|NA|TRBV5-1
CASSLSQVNTGELFF
TGCGCCAGCAGCTTGAGCCAGGTTAACACCGGGGAGCTGTTTTTT
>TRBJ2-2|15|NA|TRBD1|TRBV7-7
CASSSGQGAGGELFF
TGTGCTAGCAGCTCGGGACAGGGTGCCGGCGGGGAGCTGTTTTTT
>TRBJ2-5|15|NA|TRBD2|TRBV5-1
CASSSVAGGRETQYF
TGCGCCAGCAGCAGCGTAGCGGGGGGGCGAGAGACCCAGTACTTC
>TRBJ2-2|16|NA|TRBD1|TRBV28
CASWGIGQGPTGELFF
TGTGCCAGTTGGGGGATAGGACAGGGGCCCACCGGGGAGCTGTTTTTT
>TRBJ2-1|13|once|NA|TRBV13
CASSPGTANEQFF
TGTGCCAGCAGCCCCGGGACGGCCAATGAGCAGTTCTTC
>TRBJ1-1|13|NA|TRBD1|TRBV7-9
CASSLGDRVPAFF
TGTGCCAGCAGCTTAGGGGACAGGGTGCCGGCTTTCTTT
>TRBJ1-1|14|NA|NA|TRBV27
CASRQSDWNTEAFF
TGTGCCAGCCGGCAATCCGATTGGAACACTGAAGCTTTCTTT
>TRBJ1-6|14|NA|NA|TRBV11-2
CASSRPGLSSPLHF
TGTGCCAGCAGCCGACCGGGCCTTTCTTCACCCCTCCACTTT
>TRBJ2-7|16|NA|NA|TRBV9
CASSVSEGGLYYEQYF
TGTGCCAGCAGCGTCTCAGAGGGGGGACTCTACTACGAGCAGTACTTC
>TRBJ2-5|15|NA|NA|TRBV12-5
CASGFGDTPGETQYF
TGTGCTAGTGGTTTCGGGGACACCCCCGGGGAGACCCAGTACTTC
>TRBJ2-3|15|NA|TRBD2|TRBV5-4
CASSSGTSGADTQYF
TGTGCCAGCAGCTCCGGGACTAGCGGGGCAGATACGCAGTATTTT
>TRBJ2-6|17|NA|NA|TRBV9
CASSVAPGQTGANVLTF
TGTGCCAGCAGCGTAGCTCCAGGACAGACTGGGGCCAACGTCCTGACTTTC
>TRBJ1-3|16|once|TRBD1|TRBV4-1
CASSPDRVDSGNTIYF
TGCGCCAGCAGCCCGGACAGGGTAGACTCTGGAAACACCATATATTTT
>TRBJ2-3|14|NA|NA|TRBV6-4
CASRPGRCTDTQYF
TGTGCCAGCAGACCGGGACGGTGCACAGATACGCAGTATTTT
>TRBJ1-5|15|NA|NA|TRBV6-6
CASSYPGPGNQPQHF
TGTGCCAGCAGTTACCCCGGGCCGGGGAATCAGCCCCAGCATTTT
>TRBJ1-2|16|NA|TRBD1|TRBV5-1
CASSGTPGQGGYGYTF
TGCGCCAGCAGCGGGACACCGGGACAGGGAGGTTATGGCTACACCTTC
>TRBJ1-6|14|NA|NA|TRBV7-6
CASSFRENNSPLHF
TGTGCCAGCAGCTTCCGGGAGAATAATTCACCCCTCCACTTT
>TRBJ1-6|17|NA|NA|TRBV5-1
CASSLVYGEGLFSPLHF
TGCGCCAGCAGCTTGGTCTACGGGGAAGGGCTTTTTTCACCCCTCCACTTT
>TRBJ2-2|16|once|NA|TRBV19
CASSMESKLSTGELFF
TGTGCCAGTAGTATGGAAAGTAAATTATCCACCGGGGAGCTGTTTTTT
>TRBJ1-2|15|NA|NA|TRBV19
CASSTIGTANYGYTF
TGTGCCAGTAGTACCATAGGGACGGCAAACTATGGCTACACCTTC
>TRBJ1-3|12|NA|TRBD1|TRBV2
CAGTGEGNTIYF
TGTGCCGGAACAGGGGAGGGAAACACCATATATTTT